These 18 T cell receptor beta chains share one sample of origin, sequenced in a study of post-analysis software for immune sequencing data. Broader study findings: There were five or six TRBV segments more frequent in patients than controls, and TRBV5-6, TRBV5-1 and TRBV20-1 were among them.

Their antigens remain unidentified. Researchers reported that TCR beta cDNA libraries carried unique molecular identifiers. A single record per CDR3 protein comes from TCRdb applying MiXCR to the PCR reads. The sample lists 350,000 to 450,000 distinct CDR3 sequences, 35% to 45% occurring once. Material for sequencing was blood. These receptors were obtained from a girl aged 2 to 9 with multiple sclerosis.

The chain couples TRBV7-9 to TRBJ2-3; the D gene is possibly TRBD1 (5 bases). Per germline, CDR1 SEHNR and CDR2 FQNEAQ (reference sequence). The CDR3 consists of 16 residues. V dropped 5 bases and J dropped 0 bases, with 15 bases sitting between them. CDR3 sequence reads: CASSPYRQSSTDTQYF. The CDR3 coding sequence is TGTGCCAGCAGCCCCTACCGACAGAGTAGCACAGATACGCAGTATTTT.

This rearrangement joins TRBV28 to TRBJ2-3; maybe TRBD1 (5 bases). The CDR3 loop spans 13 amino acids. V was trimmed by 9 bases and J by 1 base, leaving 11 bases between them. CDR1 and CDR2 (germline): MDHEN, SYDVKM. CDR3 sequence (DNA): TGTGCCAGTATCCTACAGGGCACAGATACGCAGTATTTT. Translating gives CASILQGTDTQYF.

The chain joins TRBV28 to TRBJ2-7; a possible D gene is TRBD2 (5 bases). Germline V CDR1 and CDR2: MDHEN, SYDVKM. V was clipped by 6 bases and J by 5 bases, with 14 bases between them. The CDR3 has 13 residues. CDR3 DNA: TGTGCCAGCAGCCGTAGACGCGGGCACGAGCAGTACTTC. Translated, it gives CASSRRRGHEQYF. The full variable domain, rest sourced from reference TRBV28 and TRBJ2-7, is DVKVTQSSRYLVKRTGEKVFLECVQDMDHENMFWYRQDPGLGLRLIYFSYDVKMKEKGDIPEGYSVSREKKERFSLILESASTNQTSMYLCASSRRRGHEQYFGPGTRLTVT.

This rearrangement joins TRBV7-2 to TRBJ1-6, with TRBD1 matching 7 bases. V lost 4 bases and J lost 12; bases outside the gene matches: 12. This CDR3 has 15 amino acids. In germline, CDR1 is SGHTA, CDR2 FQGNSA. Here the CDR3 reads CASSWGTVRGEPLHF. The CDR3 DNA follows: TGTGCCAGCAGCTGGGGGACAGTCCGAGGTGAACCCCTCCACTTT.

The chain has TRBV6-5 and TRBJ2-7, with D unresolved. V was pared by 5 bases and J by 5 bases, with 16 bases between. The CDR3 is made up of 14 amino acids. CDR1 and CDR2 from the germline V gene are MNHEY and SVGAGI. CDR3 bases: TGTGCCAGCAGTGGCGCACCCCTTAGGGACGAGCAGTACTTC. This gives the protein CASSGAPLRDEQYF.

The chain links TRBV28 to TRBJ1-2; D gene unclear. The V gene's germline CDR1 is MDHEN and CDR2 SYDVKM. The CDR3 covers 14 residues. Trimming took 9 bases from V and 4 from J, leaving 18 bases between them. For the CDR3, the DNA is TGTGCCAGTTTAGGTCGTCCAGCCTTCTATGGCTACACCTTC. Amino acids: CASLGRPAFYGYTF.

V and J are TRBV20-1 and TRBJ2-1; the match to TRBD2 covers 9 bases. The ends lost 4 bases at V and 6 bases at J; junction bases unmatched: 19. Per the germline V gene, CDR1 is DFQATT and CDR2 is SNEGSKA (reference sequence). The CDR3 sequence is 18 residues long. The CDR3 loop is CSAKEHPAGGLLVNEQFF. CDR3 in DNA: TGCAGTGCTAAAGAGCATCCAGCGGGAGGTCTACTAGTCAATGAGCAGTTCTTC.

The chain uses TRBV5-1 and TRBJ2-3; 12 bases align to TRBD1. The V segment lost 3 bases and the J segment 4 bases; nucleotides outside the gene matches: 3. Germline lookup yields CDR1 SGHRS and CDR2 YFSETQ. The CDR3 runs 15 residues. The CDR3 DNA sequence: TGCGCCAGCAGCTGGGGACAGGGGGCTTCAGATACGCAGTATTTT. Its protein product is CASSWGQGASDTQYF.

This clonotype was picked up a small number of times. The genes are TRBV20-1 and TRBJ2-1; 15 bases are a match to TRBD2. With V trimmed by 6 bases and J by 9 bases, 6 bases remained unmatched. This CDR3 contains 14 residues. CDR1 and CDR2 from the germline V gene are DFQATT and SNEGSKA (reference sequence). The CDR3 nucleotides are TGCAGTGCCGGACTAGCGGGAGGGCCGTTTGAGCAGTTCTTC. Its translation is CSAGLAGGPFEQFF.

This sequence joins TRBV7-9 and TRBJ2-5; 9 nucleotides agree with TRBD2. The J segment lost 5 bases and the V segment lost 6 bases, leaving 7 bases of the junction unmatched. Germline lookup yields CDR1 SEHNR and CDR2 FQNEAQ (reference sequence). The CDR3 consists of 14 residues. The CDR3 reads CASRFGLAWETQYF. The CDR3 DNA reads TGTGCCAGCAGGTTTGGACTAGCGTGGGAGACCCAGTACTTC.

The rearrangement joins TRBV29-1 to TRBJ1-2; 9 bases fit TRBD1. Germline trimming cut 3 bases from V and 7 bases from J; bases unmatched to any gene: 6. This CDR3 contains 13 residues. Germline CDR1 is SQVTM and CDR2 is ANQGSEA. The CDR3 DNA reads as TGCAGCGTTGATGGGGACAGGGTGCGTGGCTACACCTTC. The encoded protein is CSVDGDRVRGYTF.

This clonotype was picked up a small number of times. The V gene is TRBV7-9, the J gene TRBJ1-1; D gene uncertain. CDR1 is SEHNR and CDR2 is FQNEAQ in the germline V gene (reference sequence). The CDR3 consists of 15 residues. V was trimmed by 6 bases and J by 3 bases, leaving 17 bases between them. This CDR3 is CASSPSELGDTEAFF. CDR3 in DNA: TGTGCCAGCAGTCCATCAGAGCTCGGCGACACTGAAGCTTTCTTT.

The V call is TRBV12-3 or TRBV12-4, the J call TRBJ2-3; possibly TRBD1 for D (6 bases). The CDR3 is 15 amino acids. V shed 2 bases and J shed 0 bases, with 9 bases lying between them. Here the CDR3 reads CASSLWDTSTDTQYF. The CDR3 nucleotides read TGTGCCAGCAGTTTATGGGACACTAGCACAGATACGCAGTATTTT.

This rearrangement joins TRBV20-1 to TRBJ1-4; D is perhaps TRBD1 (6 bases). Per the germline V gene, CDR1 is DFQATT and CDR2 is SNEGSKA (reference sequence). V dropped 1 base and J dropped 4 bases, with 13 bases sitting between them. This CDR3 has 15 residues. CDR3 protein: CSARGYGQLNEKLFF. As DNA, the CDR3 is TGCAGTGCTAGAGGCTATGGACAGCTTAATGAAAAACTGTTTTTT.

This clonotype was picked up a small number of times. The chain joins TRBV6-1 to TRBJ2-3; D is tentatively TRBD1 or TRBD2 (6 bases each). CDR1 is MNHNS, CDR2 SASEGT, per germline. The CDR3 extends over 20 amino acids. The V and J ends lost 3 bases and 5 bases respectively, with 30 bases between them. CDR3 in amino acids: CASSEGGVLTEVLTRDTQYF. The CDR3 region has the DNA TGTGCCAGCAGTGAGGGGGGCGTTCTAACAGAGGTCTTAACAAGAGATACGCAGTATTTT.

The chain uses TRBV18 and TRBJ2-1; the match to TRBD1 covers 10 bases. The CDR3 runs to 16 residues. The V segment lost 0 bases and the J segment 9 bases; nucleotides outside the gene matches: 8. Germline V lookup: CDR1 KGHSH, CDR2 LQKENI. CDR3 in DNA: TGTGCCAGCTCACCACCCGCGACAGGGGGCATCGGTGAGCAGTTCTTC. Translated, it gives CASSPPATGGIGEQFF.

The V gene is TRBV14, the J gene TRBJ1-1; D remains ambiguous. V lost 2 bases, J lost 2 bases, and 9 bases lay in between. CDR1 SGHDN and CDR2 FVKESK come from the germline V gene. This CDR3 is built from 14 residues. CDR3 sequence: CASSQYRSNTEAFF. The CDR3 DNA reads TGTGCCAGCAGCCAATACAGAAGTAACACTGAAGCTTTCTTT.

V is TRBV5-6 and J is TRBJ1-2; TRBD1 matches at 9 bases. Germline V gene lookup returns CDR1 SGHDT and CDR2 YYEEEE. V dropped 0 bases and J dropped 3; count of bases not matched to a gene: 6. The CDR3 sequence is 16 residues long. CDR3: CASSLGDRDNHYGYTF. In DNA form, the CDR3 reads TGTGCCAGCAGCTTGGGGGACAGGGACAACCACTATGGCTACACCTTC.